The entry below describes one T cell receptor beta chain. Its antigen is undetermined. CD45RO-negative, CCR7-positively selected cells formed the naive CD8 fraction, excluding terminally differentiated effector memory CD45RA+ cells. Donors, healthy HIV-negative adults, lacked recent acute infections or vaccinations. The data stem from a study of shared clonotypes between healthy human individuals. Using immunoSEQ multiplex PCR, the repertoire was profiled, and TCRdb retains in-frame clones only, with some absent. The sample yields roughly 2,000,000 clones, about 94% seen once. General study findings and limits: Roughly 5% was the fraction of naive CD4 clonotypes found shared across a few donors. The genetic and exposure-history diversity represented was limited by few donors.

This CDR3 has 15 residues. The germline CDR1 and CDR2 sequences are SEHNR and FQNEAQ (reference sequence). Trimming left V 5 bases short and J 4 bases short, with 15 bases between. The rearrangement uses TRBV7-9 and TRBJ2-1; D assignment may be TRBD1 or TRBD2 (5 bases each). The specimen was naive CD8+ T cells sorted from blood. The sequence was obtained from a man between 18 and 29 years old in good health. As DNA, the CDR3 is TGTGCCAGCAGCGCGACCGGGACCCAGTACAATGAGCAGTTCTTC. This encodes CASSATGTQYNEQFF.